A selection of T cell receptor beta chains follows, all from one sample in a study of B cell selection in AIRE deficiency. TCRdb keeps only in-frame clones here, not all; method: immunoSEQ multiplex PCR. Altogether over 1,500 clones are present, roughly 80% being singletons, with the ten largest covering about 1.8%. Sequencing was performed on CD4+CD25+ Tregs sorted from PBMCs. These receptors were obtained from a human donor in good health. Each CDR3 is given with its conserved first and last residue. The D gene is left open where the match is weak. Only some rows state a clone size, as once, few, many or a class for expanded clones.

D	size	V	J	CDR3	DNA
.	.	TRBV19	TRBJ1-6	CASSIYNSPLHF	TGTGCCAGTAGTATCTATAATTCACCCCTCCACTTT
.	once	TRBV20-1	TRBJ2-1	CSARGFNEQFF	TGCAGTGCTAGAGGGTTCAATGAGCAGTTCTTC
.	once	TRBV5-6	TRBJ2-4	CASSRLGDLAKNIQYF	TGTGCCAGCAGCCGCCTCGGAGACCTAGCCAAAAACATTCAGTACTTC
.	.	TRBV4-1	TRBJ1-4	CASSSRLVREKLFF	TGCGCCAGCAGCAGCCGACTAGTACGGGAAAAACTGTTTTTT
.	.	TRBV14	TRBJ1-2	CASSQDLSYGYTF	TGTGCCAGCAGCCAAGATCTCTCCTATGGCTACACCTTC
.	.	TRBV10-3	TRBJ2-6	CAIMGSQEWVLTF	TGTGCCATTATGGGTTCTCAGGAATGGGTCCTGACTTTC
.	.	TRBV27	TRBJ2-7	CASSPNLYEQYF	TGTGCCAGCAGTCCAAACCTCTACGAGCAGTACTTC
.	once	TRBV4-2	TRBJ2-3	CASSYTDTQYF	TGTGCCAGCAGCTACACAGATACGCAGTATTTT
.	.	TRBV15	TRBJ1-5	CATSSRMGGASNQPQHF	TGTGCCACCAGCAGCCGTATGGGGGGGGCGAGCAATCAGCCCCAGCATTTT
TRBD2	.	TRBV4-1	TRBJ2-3	CASSQRTSGTARSTDTQYF	TGCGCCAGCAGCCAACGGACTAGCGGGACGGCTAGGAGCACAGATACGCAGTATTTT
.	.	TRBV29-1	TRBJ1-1	CSVVLGGYTEAFF	TGCAGCGTTGTGTTGGGGGGCTACACTGAAGCTTTCTTT
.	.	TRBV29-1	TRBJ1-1	CSVGFMNTEAFF	TGCAGCGTTGGATTCATGAACACTGAAGCTTTCTTT
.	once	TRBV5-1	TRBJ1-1	CASSLQLNTEAFF	TGCGCCAGCAGCTTGCAGCTGAACACTGAAGCTTTCTTT
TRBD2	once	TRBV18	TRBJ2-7	CASSPIIAGGSGEQYF	TGTGCCAGCTCACCAATCATAGCGGGAGGCTCTGGCGAGCAGTACTTC
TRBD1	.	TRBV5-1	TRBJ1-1	CASSWGQLNTEAFF	TGCGCCAGCAGCTGGGGACAGCTAAACACTGAAGCTTTCTTT
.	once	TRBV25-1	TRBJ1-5	CASSEGYSNQPQHF	TGTGCCAGCAGTGAGGGTTATAGCAATCAGCCCCAGCATTTT
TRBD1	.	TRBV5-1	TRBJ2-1	CASSTGQAESRYYNEQFF	TGCGCCAGCAGCACCGGACAGGCAGAATCCAGGTACTACAATGAGCAGTTCTTC
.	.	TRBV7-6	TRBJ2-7	CASSLGADRRTYEQYF	TGTGCCAGCAGCTTAGGAGCCGACAGGCGGACCTACGAGCAGTACTTC
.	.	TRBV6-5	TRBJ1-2	CASSYSPHEDNGYTF	TGTGCCAGCAGTTACTCTCCCCATGAGGACAATGGCTACACCTTC
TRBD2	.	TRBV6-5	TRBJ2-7	CASSYSWLAVAEQYF	TGTGCCAGCAGTTACTCGTGGCTAGCGGTAGCCGAGCAGTACTTC
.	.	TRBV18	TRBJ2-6	CASSPGLRLWLSGANVLTF	TGTGCCAGCTCACCAGGTCTTCGGTTATGGCTCTCTGGGGCCAACGTCCTGACTTTC
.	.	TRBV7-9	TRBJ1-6	CASTRGTSYRGASPLHF	TGTGCCAGCACCCGGGGGACGTCATACCGTGGGGCTTCACCCCTCCACTTT
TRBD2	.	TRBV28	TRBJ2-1	CASSFLTSGIYNEQFF	TGTGCCAGCAGTTTTCTCACTAGCGGGATCTACAATGAGCAGTTCTTC
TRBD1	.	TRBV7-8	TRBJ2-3	CASSSRDSYITDTQYF	TGTGCCAGCAGCTCCCGGGACAGTTATATAACAGATACGCAGTATTTT
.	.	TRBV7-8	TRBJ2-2	CASSRVSGDRSAINTGELFF	TGTGCCAGCAGCCGAGTATCCGGCGACAGGTCTGCTATTAACACCGGGGAGCTGTTTTTT
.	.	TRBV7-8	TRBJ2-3	CASSLWHRGDTQYF	TGTGCCAGCAGCTTATGGCACCGCGGAGATACGCAGTATTTT
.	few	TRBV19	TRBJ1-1	CASSNWGRGNTEAFF	TGTGCCAGTAGTAATTGGGGAAGGGGGAACACTGAAGCTTTCTTT
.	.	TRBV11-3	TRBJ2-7	CASSLDAGYEQYF	TGTGCCAGCAGCTTAGACGCGGGCTACGAGCAGTACTTC
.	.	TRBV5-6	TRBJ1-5	CASSLYGGAGQPQHF	TGTGCCAGCAGCTTGTATGGGGGCGCGGGTCAGCCCCAGCATTTT
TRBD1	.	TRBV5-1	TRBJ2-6	CASRLTGGAGANVLTF	TGCGCCAGCAGGTTAACAGGGGGCGCTGGGGCCAACGTCCTGACTTTC
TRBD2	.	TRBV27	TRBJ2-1	CARTLSSGPVPPEQFF	TGTGCCAGAACCCTCTCTAGCGGCCCTGTTCCCCCTGAGCAGTTCTTC
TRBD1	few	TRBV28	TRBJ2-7	CASREQGANEQYF	TGTGCCAGCAGAGAACAGGGGGCCAACGAGCAGTACTTC
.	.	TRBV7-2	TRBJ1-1	CASSLWGENTEAFF	TGTGCCAGCAGCTTATGGGGGGAGAACACTGAAGCTTTCTTT
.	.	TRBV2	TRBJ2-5	CASSVLRETQYF	TGTGCCAGCAGTGTACTACGGGAGACCCAGTACTTC
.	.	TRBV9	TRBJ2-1	CASSVGGGSYNEQFF	TGTGCCAGCAGCGTAGGTGGCGGATCCTACAATGAGCAGTTCTTC
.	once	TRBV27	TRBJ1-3	CASRTPSQSSGNTIYF	TGTGCCAGCAGGACCCCGAGTCAGTCCTCTGGAAACACCATATATTTT
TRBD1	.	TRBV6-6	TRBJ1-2	CASWGTGHGYTF	TGTGCCAGCTGGGGGACAGGGCACGGCTACACCTTC
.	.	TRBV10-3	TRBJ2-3	CAISPGPTGTQYF	TGTGCCATCAGTCCAGGGCCAACTGGTACGCAGTATTTT
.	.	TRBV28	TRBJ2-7	CASSLLGRIRSPRESIVSEQYF	TGTGCCAGCAGCCTACTCGGACGTATTCGTAGTCCCCGGGAATCTATAGTATCCGAGCAGTACTTC
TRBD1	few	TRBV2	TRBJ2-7	CASSAWTGSDEQYF	TGTGCCAGCAGTGCCTGGACAGGGAGCGACGAGCAGTACTTC